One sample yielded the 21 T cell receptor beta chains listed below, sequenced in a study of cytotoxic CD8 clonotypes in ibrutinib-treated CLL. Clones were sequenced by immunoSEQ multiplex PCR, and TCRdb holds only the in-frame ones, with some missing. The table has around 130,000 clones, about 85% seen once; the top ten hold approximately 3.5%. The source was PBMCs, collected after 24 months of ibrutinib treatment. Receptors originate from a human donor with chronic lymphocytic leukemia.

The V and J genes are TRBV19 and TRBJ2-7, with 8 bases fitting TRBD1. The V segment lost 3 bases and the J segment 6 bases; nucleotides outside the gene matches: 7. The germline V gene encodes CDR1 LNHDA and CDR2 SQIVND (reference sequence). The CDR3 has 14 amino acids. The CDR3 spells CASSISGGGAEQYF. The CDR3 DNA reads TGTGCCAGTAGTATTTCAGGGGGCGGGGCCGAGCAGTACTTC.

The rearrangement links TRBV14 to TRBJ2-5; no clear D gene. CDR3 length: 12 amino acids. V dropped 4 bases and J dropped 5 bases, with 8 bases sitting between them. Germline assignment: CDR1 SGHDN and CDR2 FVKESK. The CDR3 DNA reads TGTGCCAGCAGCCCGCAAGGGGAGACCCAGTACTTC. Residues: CASSPQGETQYF.

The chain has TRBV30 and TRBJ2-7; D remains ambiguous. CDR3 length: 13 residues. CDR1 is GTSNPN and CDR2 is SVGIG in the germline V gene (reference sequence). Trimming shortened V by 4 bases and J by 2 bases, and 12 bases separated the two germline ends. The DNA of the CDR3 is TGTGCCTGGATGCGAAGGCCTACCTACGAGCAGTACTTC. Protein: CAWMRRPTYEQYF.

This CDR3 is CASSPLAGSYNEQFF. CDR3 sequence (DNA): TGTGCCAGCAGCCCACTAGCGGGATCCTACAATGAGCAGTTCTTC. The V and J genes are TRBV28 and TRBJ2-1; TRBD2 agrees at 10 bases. The V gene's germline CDR1 is MDHEN and CDR2 SYDVKM. The V and J ends lost 6 bases and 1 base, in that order; junction bases with no gene match: 3. CDR3 length: 15 residues.

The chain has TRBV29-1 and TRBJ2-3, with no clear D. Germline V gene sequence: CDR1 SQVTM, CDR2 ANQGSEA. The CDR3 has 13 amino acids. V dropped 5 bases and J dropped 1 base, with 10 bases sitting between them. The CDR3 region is CSVFGHGTDTQYF. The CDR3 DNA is TGCAGCGTTTTTGGTCATGGCACAGATACGCAGTATTTT.

CDR3 residues: CASSPNRGGSNQPQHF. The CDR3 bases are TGTGCCAGCTCACCCAACAGGGGCGGTAGCAATCAGCCCCAGCATTTT. The chain is built from TRBV18 and TRBJ1-5, with 7 bases fitting TRBD1. Germline V gene lookup returns CDR1 KGHSH and CDR2 LQKENI. CDR3 length: 16 amino acids. The junction had 5 bases not matched to a gene; V was cut back by 3 bases and J by 0 bases.

CDR3 in DNA: TGTGCCAGCAGTCTACTAGGGGGGCGGATTTATGGCTACACCTTC. Protein: CASSLLGGRIYGYTF. This chain uses TRBV7-9 with TRBJ1-2; TRBD1 might be the D (6 bases). The CDR3 is made up of 15 amino acids. V was shortened by 6 bases and J by 5 bases, with 19 bases between the two germline ends. Germline lookup yields CDR1 SEHNR and CDR2 FQNEAQ (reference sequence).

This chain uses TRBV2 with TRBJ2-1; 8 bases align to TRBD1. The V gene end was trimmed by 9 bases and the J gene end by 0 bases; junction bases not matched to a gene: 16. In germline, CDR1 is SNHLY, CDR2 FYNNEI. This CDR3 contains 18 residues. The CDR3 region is CASSDRVSLGSSYNEQFF. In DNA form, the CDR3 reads TGTGCCAGTTCGGACAGGGTGTCCCTTGGGTCCTCCTACAATGAGCAGTTCTTC.

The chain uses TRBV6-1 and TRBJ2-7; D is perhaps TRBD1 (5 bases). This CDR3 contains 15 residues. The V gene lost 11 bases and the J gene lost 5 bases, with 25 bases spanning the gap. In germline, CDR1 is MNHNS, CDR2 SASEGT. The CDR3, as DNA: TGTGCCCTCGGTCCACGGGCAGGGATTACTAACGAGCAGTACTTC. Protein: CALGPRAGITNEQYF.

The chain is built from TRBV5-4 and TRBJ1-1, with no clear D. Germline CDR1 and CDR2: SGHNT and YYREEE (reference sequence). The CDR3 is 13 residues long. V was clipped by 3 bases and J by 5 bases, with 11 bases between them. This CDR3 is CASSSVGRTEAFF. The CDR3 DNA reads TGTGCCAGCAGCTCCGTGGGCAGAACTGAAGCTTTCTTT.

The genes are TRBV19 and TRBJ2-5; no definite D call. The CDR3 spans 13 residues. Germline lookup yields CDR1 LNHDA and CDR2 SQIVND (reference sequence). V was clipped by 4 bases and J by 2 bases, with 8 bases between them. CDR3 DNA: TGTGCCAGTAGTACTCTTCTGCAAGAGACCCAGTACTTC. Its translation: CASSTLLQETQYF. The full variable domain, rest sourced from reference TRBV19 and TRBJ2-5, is DGGITQSPKYLFRKEGQNVTLSCEQNLNHDAMYWYRQDPGQGLRLIYYSQIVNDFQKGDIAEGYSVSREKKESFPLTVTSAQKNPTAFYLCASSTLLQETQYFGPGTRLLVL.

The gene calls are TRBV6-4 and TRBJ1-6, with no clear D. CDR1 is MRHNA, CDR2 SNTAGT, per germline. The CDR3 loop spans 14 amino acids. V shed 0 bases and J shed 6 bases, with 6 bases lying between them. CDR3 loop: CASSDSGSNSPLHF. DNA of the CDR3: TGTGCCAGCAGTGACTCTGGCAGTAATTCACCCCTCCACTTT.

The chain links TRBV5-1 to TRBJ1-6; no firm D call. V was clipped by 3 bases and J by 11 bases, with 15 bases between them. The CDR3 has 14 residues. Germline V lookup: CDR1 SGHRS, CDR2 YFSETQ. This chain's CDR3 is CASSSDGRRTPLHF. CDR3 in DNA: TGCGCCAGCAGCTCCGACGGGCGGCGGACACCCCTCCACTTT.

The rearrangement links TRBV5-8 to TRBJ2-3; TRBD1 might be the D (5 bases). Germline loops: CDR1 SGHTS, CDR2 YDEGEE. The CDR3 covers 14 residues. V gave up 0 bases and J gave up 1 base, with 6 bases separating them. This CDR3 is CASSLEQGTDTQYF. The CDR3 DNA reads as TGTGCCAGCAGCTTGGAACAGGGCACAGATACGCAGTATTTT.

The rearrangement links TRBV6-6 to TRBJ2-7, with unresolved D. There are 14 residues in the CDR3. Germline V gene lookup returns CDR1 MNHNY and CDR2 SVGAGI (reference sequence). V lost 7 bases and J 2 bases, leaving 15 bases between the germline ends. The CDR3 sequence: CASMSSRKTYEQYF. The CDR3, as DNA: TGTGCCAGCATGAGCAGCCGCAAAACCTACGAGCAGTACTTC.

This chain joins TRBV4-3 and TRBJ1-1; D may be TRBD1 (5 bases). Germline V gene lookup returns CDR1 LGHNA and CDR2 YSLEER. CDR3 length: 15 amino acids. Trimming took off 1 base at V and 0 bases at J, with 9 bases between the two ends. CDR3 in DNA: TGCGCCAGCAGCCAAGCTGAGGGGATGAACACTGAAGCTTTCTTT. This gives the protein CASSQAEGMNTEAFF.

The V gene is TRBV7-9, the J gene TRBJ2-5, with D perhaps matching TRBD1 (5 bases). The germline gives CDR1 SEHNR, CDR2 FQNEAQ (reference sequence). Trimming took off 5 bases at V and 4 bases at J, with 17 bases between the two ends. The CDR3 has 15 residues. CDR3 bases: TGTGCCAGCAGCCCGCCGTACAGGATGGGAGAGACCCAGTACTTC. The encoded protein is CASSPPYRMGETQYF.

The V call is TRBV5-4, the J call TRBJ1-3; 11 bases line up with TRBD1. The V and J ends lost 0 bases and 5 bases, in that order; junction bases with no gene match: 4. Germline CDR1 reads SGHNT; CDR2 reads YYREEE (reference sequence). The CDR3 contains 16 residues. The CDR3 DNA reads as TGTGCCAGCAGCTTGGAAGGGGACAGGGGGAGAAACACCATATATTTT. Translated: CASSLEGDRGRNTIYF. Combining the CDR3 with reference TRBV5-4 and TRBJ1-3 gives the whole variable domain ETGVTQSPTHLIKTRGQQVTLRCSSQSGHNTVSWYQQALGQGPQFIFQYYREEENGRGNFPPRFSGLQFPNYSSELNVNALELDDSALYLCASSLEGDRGRNTIYFGEGSWLTVV.

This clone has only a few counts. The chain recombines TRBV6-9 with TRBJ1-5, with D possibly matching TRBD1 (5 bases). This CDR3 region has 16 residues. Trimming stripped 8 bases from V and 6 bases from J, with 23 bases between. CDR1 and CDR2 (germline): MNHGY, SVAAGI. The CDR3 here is CASLDFWGFERQPQHF. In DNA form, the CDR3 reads TGTGCCAGCCTCGATTTTTGGGGGTTTGAGCGTCAGCCCCAGCATTTT.

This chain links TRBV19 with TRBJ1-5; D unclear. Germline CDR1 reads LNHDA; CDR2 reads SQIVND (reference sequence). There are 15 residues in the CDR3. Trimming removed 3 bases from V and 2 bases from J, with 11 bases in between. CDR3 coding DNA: TGTGCCAGTAGTATGGTCGTCTCGGGCAATCAGCCCCAGCATTTT. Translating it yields CASSMVVSGNQPQHF.

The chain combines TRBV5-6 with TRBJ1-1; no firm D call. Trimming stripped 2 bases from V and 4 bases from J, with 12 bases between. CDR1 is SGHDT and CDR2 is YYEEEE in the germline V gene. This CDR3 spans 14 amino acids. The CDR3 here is CASSLSWGSTEAFF. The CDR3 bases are TGTGCCAGCAGCTTATCATGGGGTAGCACTGAAGCTTTCTTT. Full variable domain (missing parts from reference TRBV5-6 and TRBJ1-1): DAGVTQSPTHLIKTRGQQVTLRCSPKSGHDTVSWYQQALGQGPQFIFQYYEEEERQRGNFPDRFSGHQFPNYSSELNVNALLLGDSALYLCASSLSWGSTEAFFGQGTRLTVV.